The 27 T cell receptor beta chains in this list originate from one sample, sequenced in a study of cytomegalovirus exposure and HLA in healthy donors. PCR involved 60 Vbeta and 13 Jbeta primers. Measured with immunoSEQ multiplex PCR; TCRdb has only the in-frame clones, and not every one. The data contain more than 200,000 clones, around 83% of them seen just once; the ten biggest clones take up 1.3% to 1.5%. Sequencing was performed on PBMCs. These receptors all come from a girl aged 5 to 17 in good health and CMV-seronegative.

The chain employs TRBV6-6 and TRBJ1-6; 7 nucleotides align to TRBD1. The V segment lost 2 bases and the J segment 4 bases; nucleotides outside the gene matches: 5. This CDR3 has 16 residues. CDR1 is MNHNY, CDR2 SVGAGI, per germline (reference sequence). The CDR3 sequence is CASSYPRGQYNSPLHF. The CDR3, as DNA: TGTGCCAGCAGTTACCCCCGGGGACAGTATAATTCACCCCTCCACTTT.

The chain joins TRBV28 to TRBJ2-3; 8 bases are a match to TRBD2. After removal of 5 bases from V and 3 bases from J, the junction contained 10 bases not matched to a gene. CDR1 and CDR2 from the germline V gene are MDHEN and SYDVKM. This CDR3 region has 16 residues. This chain's CDR3 is CASSVGRAGRTDTQYF. CDR3 nucleotides: TGTGCCAGCAGTGTCGGGAGGGCCGGTAGGACAGATACGCAGTATTTT.

The chain links TRBV30 to TRBJ2-7; D is perhaps TRBD1 (6 bases). Germline assignment: CDR1 GTSNPN and CDR2 SVGIG (reference sequence). The CDR3 consists of 13 residues. Trimming pared 5 bases from V and 3 bases from J, leaving 14 bases between. CDR3: CAWAGTKNYEQYF. The CDR3 nucleotides read TGTGCCTGGGCCGGGACAAAAAACTACGAGCAGTACTTC.

The J gene is TRBJ2-3, the V gene TRBV15; perhaps TRBD2 as D (6 bases). The CDR3 covers 13 residues. Trimming removed 5 bases from V and 3 bases from J, with 9 bases in between. CDR1 LNHNV and CDR2 YYDKDF come from the germline V gene (reference sequence). The CDR3, as DNA: TGTGCCACCAGCGATCTAGCGACAGATACGCAGTATTTT. Protein sequence: CATSDLATDTQYF.

The gene calls are TRBV28 and TRBJ1-5, with 7 bases aligning to TRBD1. CDR3 length: 18 residues. Trimming cost V 2 bases and J 6 bases; bases outside gene matches: 16. CDR1 is MDHEN and CDR2 is SYDVKM in the germline V gene. The CDR3 here is CASSLPRQGLVSGQPQHF. Written as DNA, the CDR3 is TGTGCCAGCAGTTTACCAAGACAGGGTCTGGTGTCTGGTCAGCCCCAGCATTTT.

The J gene is TRBJ2-5, the V gene TRBV19; TRBD1 agrees at 7 bases. V lost 5 bases and J lost 5; bases outside the gene matches: 20. This CDR3 spans 18 amino acids. Germline lookup yields CDR1 LNHDA and CDR2 SQIVND (reference sequence). The CDR3 DNA reads as TGTGCCAGTAGTCGGGGTCAGGGAGAGGGGGCACAATGGGAGACCCAGTACTTC. As protein: CASSRGQGEGAQWETQYF.

There are a few counts of this clone. The V gene is TRBV21-1, the J gene TRBJ1-1; the table gives TRBD1 as D, unverified against the DNA. TRBV21-1 is designated a pseudogene. This CDR3 has 11 residues. The CDR3 here is CASSGHKEAFF. CDR3 nucleotides: TGTGCCAGCAGCGGCCACAAAGAAGCTTTCTTT.

The table lists this clone with a few counts. V is TRBV2 and J is TRBJ2-5; 7 bases match TRBD2. The germline gives CDR1 SNHLY, CDR2 FYNNEI. The J segment lost 4 bases and the V segment lost 8 bases, leaving 4 bases of the junction unmatched. This CDR3 is built from 12 residues. The CDR3 region has the DNA TGTGCCAGCCATGGCGGGAGAGAGACCCAGTACTTC. Protein: CASHGGRETQYF.

This clone was found a few times. The rearrangement joins TRBV6-1 to TRBJ2-7; D call uncertain. There are 14 residues in the CDR3. Trimming removed 1 base from V and 4 bases from J, with 11 bases in between. Germline loops: CDR1 MNHNS, CDR2 SASEGT. CDR3 in amino acids: CASSEGTIPYEQYF. The CDR3 DNA reads as TGTGCCAGCAGTGAAGGCACTATACCGTACGAGCAGTACTTC.

The CDR3 is CASSATRGLDYNEQFF. The CDR3 bases are TGTGCCAGCAGCGCAACCCGAGGACTGGATTACAATGAGCAGTTCTTC. The chain uses TRBV9 and TRBJ2-1; weak D call: TRBD2 (5 bases). With 3 bases removed from V and 4 bases from J, the gap between germline ends came to 17 bases. This CDR3 region has 16 residues. Germline V lookup: CDR1 SGDLS, CDR2 YYNGEE.

The V gene is TRBV28, the J gene TRBJ1-2, with D tentatively TRBD1 (6 bases). V gave up 2 bases and J gave up 6 bases, with 16 bases separating them. Germline values: CDR1 MDHEN, CDR2 SYDVKM. CDR3 length: 15 amino acids. For the CDR3, the DNA is TGTGCCAGCAGTTTACCCCTCTTGGACAGACATGGCTACACCTTC. It translates to CASSLPLLDRHGYTF.

Turning to this clone: The identical CDR3 is also encoded by other nucleotide sequences in the sample. V and J are TRBV28 and TRBJ2-6, with 8 bases identical to TRBD2. Germline loops: CDR1 MDHEN, CDR2 SYDVKM. The length of the CDR3 is 18 residues. V lost 8 bases, J lost 2 bases, and 14 bases stayed unmatched. The CDR3 DNA reads as TGTGCCAGCGGAGGGACTAGTGGGGGCCCACCTGGGGCCAACGTCCTGACTTTC. Its protein product is CASGGTSGGPPGANVLTF.

In this sample, this clone turned up once. The rearrangement uses TRBV29-1 and TRBJ2-2; D gene uncertain. This CDR3 contains 12 residues. The germline CDR1 and CDR2 sequences are SQVTM and ANQGSEA. Trimming left V 6 bases short and J 0 bases short, with 5 bases between. The CDR3 sequence is CSVGANTGELFF. The CDR3 region has the DNA TGCAGCGTCGGTGCGAACACCGGGGAGCTGTTTTTT.

The chain couples TRBV19 to TRBJ1-2; 7 bases align to TRBD1. V lost 5 bases to trimming and J lost 4 bases; unmatched junction nucleotides: 7. This CDR3 contains 14 residues. Germline V CDR1 and CDR2: LNHDA, SQIVND (reference sequence). CDR3 coding DNA: TGTGCCAGTAGTGAAGCGGCAGGGGGCTATGGCTACACCTTC. Translating it yields CASSEAAGGYGYTF.

The chain employs TRBV6-6 and TRBJ1-2; a possible D gene is TRBD1 (6 bases). The germline CDR1 and CDR2 sequences are MNHNY and SVGAGI (reference sequence). Trimming removed 11 bases from V and 2 bases from J, with 18 bases in between. The CDR3 sequence is 14 residues long. The CDR3: CAGNTGQLNYGYTF. DNA for the CDR3: TGTGCCGGTAATACAGGGCAGCTCAACTATGGCTACACCTTC.

This chain links TRBV7-9 with TRBJ2-1; TRBD2 matches at 8 bases. After removal of 6 bases from V and 10 bases from J, the junction contained 17 bases not matched to a gene. CDR3 length equals 16 residues. CDR1 is SEHNR and CDR2 is FQNEAQ in the germline V gene (reference sequence). DNA for the CDR3: TGTGCCAGCAGTTCCAATTCGGGACTAGGCCTACAGGAGCAGTTCTTC. Its protein product is CASSSNSGLGLQEQFF. The complete variable domain, with remaining parts taken from reference TRBV7-9 and TRBJ2-1, reads DTGVSQNPRHKITKRGQNVTFRCDPISEHNRLYWYRQTLGQGPEFLTYFQNEAQLEKSRLLSDRFSAERPKGSFSTLEIQRTEQGDSAMYLCASSSNSGLGLQEQFFGPGTRLTVL.

The rearrangement joins TRBV5-6 to TRBJ1-1; D remains ambiguous. The CDR3 is 14 residues long. Deletions cut 0 bases from V and 4 bases from J, with 10 bases between. Germline-derived CDR1 and CDR2 are SGHDT and YYEEEE. In DNA form, the CDR3 reads TGTGCCAGCAGCTTGGGCGTAGGCGGCACTGAAGCTTTCTTT. Encoded protein: CASSLGVGGTEAFF.

The J gene is TRBJ1-2, the V gene TRBV5-8, with 7 nucleotides matching TRBD1. The length of the CDR3 is 15 residues. Germline lookup yields CDR1 SGHTS and CDR2 YDEGEE. The ends lost 4 bases at V and 2 bases at J; junction bases unmatched: 8. Written as DNA, the CDR3 is TGTGCCAGCAGCAGATCCGGGACAGCCAACTATGGCTACACCTTC. Translated, it gives CASSRSGTANYGYTF. The full variable domain, with the rest looked up from reference TRBV5-8 and TRBJ1-2, is EAGVTQSPTHLIKTRGQQATLRCSPISGHTSVYWYQQALGLGLQFLLWYDEGEERNRGNFPPRFSGRQFPNYSSELNVNALELEDSALYLCASSRSGTANYGYTFGSGTRLTVV.

This clone was counted a few times. In DNA form, the CDR3 reads TGTGCCAGCAGCCCCTTACCAATCTCTGAGGATCAGCCCCAGCATTTT. Translated, it gives CASSPLPISEDQPQHF. The chain joins TRBV7-9 to TRBJ1-5, with no clear D. Trimming took off 5 bases at V and 5 bases at J, with 19 bases between the two ends. Germline V CDR1 and CDR2: SEHNR, FQNEAQ (reference sequence). The CDR3 length is 16 residues.

The genes are TRBV5-8 and TRBJ1-2; D perhaps matches TRBD1 (6 bases). Germline CDR1 SGHTS, CDR2 YDEGEE. V was cut by 3 bases and J by 6 bases, with 12 bases left in between. The CDR3 extends over 13 amino acids. The CDR3 sequence: CASSSTGMDGYTF. The CDR3 DNA reads TGTGCCAGCAGCTCTACAGGGATGGATGGCTACACCTTC. The complete variable domain, with remaining parts taken from reference TRBV5-8 and TRBJ1-2, reads EAGVTQSPTHLIKTRGQQATLRCSPISGHTSVYWYQQALGLGLQFLLWYDEGEERNRGNFPPRFSGRQFPNYSSELNVNALELEDSALYLCASSSTGMDGYTFGSGTRLTVV.

This clone came up once. This chain links TRBV5-1 with TRBJ1-3; TRBD1 agrees at 9 bases. The CDR3 is made up of 19 amino acids. V lost 0 bases and J lost 4; bases outside the gene matches: 14. Germline V gene lookup returns CDR1 SGHRS and CDR2 YFSETQ. The CDR3 is CASSLGPGQGLSSGNTIYF. CDR3 nucleotides: TGCGCCAGCAGCTTGGGACCGGGACAGGGTCTTTCTTCCGGAAACACCATATATTTT. Together with reference TRBV5-1 and TRBJ1-3, the CDR3 gives the full variable domain: KAGVTQTPRYLIKTRGQQVTLSCSPISGHRSVSWYQQTPGQGLQFLFEYFSETQRNKGNFPGRFSGRQFSNSRSEMNVSTLELGDSALYLCASSLGPGQGLSSGNTIYFGEGSWLTVV.

This clone appeared a single time. The chain recombines TRBV7-2 with TRBJ2-1, with D hard to call. Germline CDR1 and CDR2: SGHTA and FQGNSA. Trimming shortened V by 5 bases and J by 8 bases, and 7 bases separated the two germline ends. The CDR3 length is 11 residues. The CDR3 coding sequence is TGTGCCAGCAGCCTATTGTATGAGCAGTTCTTC. This sequence encodes CASSLLYEQFF.

This rearrangement joins TRBV28 to TRBJ1-2; D is possibly TRBD1 (5 bases). CDR3 size: 14 residues. Per germline, CDR1 MDHEN and CDR2 SYDVKM. V was trimmed by 8 bases and J by 4 bases, leaving 17 bases between them. The CDR3 loop reads CASLPLGGPYGYTF. The CDR3 bases are TGTGCCAGCCTCCCGCTGGGGGGTCCCTATGGCTACACCTTC.

The chain employs TRBV28 and TRBJ1-1; unclear D gene. V lost 6 bases to trimming and J lost 1 base, with 21 bases between them. CDR1 is MDHEN and CDR2 is SYDVKM in the germline V gene. This CDR3 contains 17 residues. This CDR3 reads CASSPNPLGSWNTEAFF. DNA of the CDR3: TGTGCCAGCAGCCCGAACCCCCTGGGCAGCTGGAACACTGAAGCTTTCTTT.

This chain connects TRBV9 to TRBJ2-2; D gene uncertain. The ends were cut back, 2 bases at V and 6 bases at J, with 14 bases in the middle. The CDR3 contains 15 residues. The V gene's germline CDR1 is SGDLS and CDR2 YYNGEE. The CDR3 bases are TGTGCCAGCAGCGTGGAACTATCCGGATCCGGGGAGCTGTTTTTT. Its translation: CASSVELSGSGELFF.

The V gene is TRBV7-3, the J gene TRBJ1-1; no reliable D call. The germline V gene has CDR1 SGHTA and CDR2 FQGTGA. The CDR3 runs to 16 residues. Trimming removed 0 bases from V and 4 bases from J, with 15 bases in between. The CDR3 DNA reads TGTGCCAGCAGCTTAACCCCAGCAGCGTCGGGCACTGAAGCTTTCTTT. Translation gives CASSLTPAASGTEAFF.

The chain employs TRBV10-3 and TRBJ2-7, with D maybe TRBD2 (5 bases). The CDR3 loop spans 12 amino acids. Trimming took off 5 bases at V and 3 bases at J, with 8 bases between the two ends. Germline V gene data show CDR1 as ENHRY and CDR2 as SYGVKD. CDR3 amino acids: CAISTGYYEQYF. The CDR3 nucleotides read TGTGCCATCAGTACGGGGTACTACGAGCAGTACTTC.